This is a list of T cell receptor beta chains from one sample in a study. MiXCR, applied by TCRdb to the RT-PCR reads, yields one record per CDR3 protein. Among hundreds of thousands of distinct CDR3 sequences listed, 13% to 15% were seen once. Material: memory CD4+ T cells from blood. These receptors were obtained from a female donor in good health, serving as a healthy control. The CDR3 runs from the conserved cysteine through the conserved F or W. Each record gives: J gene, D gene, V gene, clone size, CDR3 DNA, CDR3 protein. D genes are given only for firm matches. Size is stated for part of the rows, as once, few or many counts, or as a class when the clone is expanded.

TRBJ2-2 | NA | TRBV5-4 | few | TGTGCCAGCAGCTTGGGTTCTTCGGACACCGGGGAGCTGTTTTTT | CASSLGSSDTGELFF
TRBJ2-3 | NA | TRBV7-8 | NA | TGTGCCAGCAGCTTAGTCTCTGATTGGGATACGCAGTATTTT | CASSLVSDWDTQYF
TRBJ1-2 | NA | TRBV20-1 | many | TGCAGTGCTAGAGAACCAACAGTTGCCCGGGGCTACACCTTC | CSAREPTVARGYTF
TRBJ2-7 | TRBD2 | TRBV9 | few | TGTGCCAGCAGCGTAGACGGGAGGGCCGGTTTCGACGAGCAGTACTTC | CASSVDGRAGFDEQYF
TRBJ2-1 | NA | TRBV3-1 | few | TGTGCCAGCAGCCAAGTGATAGGGCAGGTGGGCGAAGAGCAGTTCTTC | CASSQVIGQVGEEQFF
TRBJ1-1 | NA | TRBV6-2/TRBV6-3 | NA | TGTGCCAGCAGTCTTCCCCGAGGCTCCCGCACTGAAGCTTTCTTT | CASSLPRGSRTEAFF
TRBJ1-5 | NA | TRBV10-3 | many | TGTGCCATCAGTGAAGAAGGGGCTCGTCAGCCCCAGCATTTT | CAISEEGARQPQHF
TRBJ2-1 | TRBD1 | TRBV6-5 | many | TGTGCCAGCAGGCCGTTGGGACAGGGCTACAATGAGCAGTTCTTC | CASRPLGQGYNEQFF
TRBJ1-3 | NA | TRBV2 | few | TGTGCCAGCAGCAGGCTCCCGACAGGAAACACCATATATTTT | CASSRLPTGNTIYF
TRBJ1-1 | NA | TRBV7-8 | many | TGTGCCAGCAGCAGGTACGAGAACACTGAAGCTTTCTTT | CASSRYENTEAFF
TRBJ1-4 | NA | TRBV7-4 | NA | TGTGCCAGCAGCCACCACAAGACGGAGATAAATGAAAAACTGTTTTTT | CASSHHKTEINEKLFF
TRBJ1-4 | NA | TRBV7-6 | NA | TGTGCCAGCATCCTAAATGAAAAACTGTTTTTT | CASILNEKLFF
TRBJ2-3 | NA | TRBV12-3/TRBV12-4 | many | TGTGCCAGCAGTCCACACAGATGGGGCACAGATACGCAGTATTTT | CASSPHRWGTDTQYF
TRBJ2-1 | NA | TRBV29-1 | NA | TGCAGCGTTGAGCCTTGGGATTTACTCTCCTACAATGAGCAGTTCTTC | CSVEPWDLLSYNEQFF
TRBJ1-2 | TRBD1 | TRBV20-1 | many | TGCAGTGCTAGGGAGGGGGCTCCGGGCTACACCTTC | CSAREGAPGYTF
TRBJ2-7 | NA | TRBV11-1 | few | TGTGCCAGCAGCTTTCAAGGAGGTAACTACGAGCAGTACTTC | CASSFQGGNYEQYF
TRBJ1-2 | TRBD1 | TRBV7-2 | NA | TGTGCCAGCATCAAGACTCCGGGACAGGGGGCGGGTGGCTACACCTTC | CASIKTPGQGAGGYTF
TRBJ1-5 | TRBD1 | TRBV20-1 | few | TGCAGTGCTATAAACGGACAGGGAGGAGATCAGCCCCAGCATTTT | CSAINGQGGDQPQHF
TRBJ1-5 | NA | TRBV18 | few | TGTGCCAGCTCACCCCCGGGGGGACGCAATCAGCCCCAGCATTTT | CASSPPGGRNQPQHF
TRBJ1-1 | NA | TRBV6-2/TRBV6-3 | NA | TGTGCCAGCAGTGGAGGGCCGGTCACTGAAGCTTTCTTT | CASSGGPVTEAFF
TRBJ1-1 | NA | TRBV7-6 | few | TGTGCCAGCAGCTTAGCGGCGGGGGCTGAAGCTTTCTTT | CASSLAAGAEAFF
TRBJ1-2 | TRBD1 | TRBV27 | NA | TGTGCCAGCGCGCCGGGACAGCGGATCTATGGCTACACCTTC | CASAPGQRIYGYTF
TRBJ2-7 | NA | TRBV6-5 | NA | TGTGCCAGCAAGACGGCAGGGCGGTACGAGCAGTACTTC | CASKTAGRYEQYF
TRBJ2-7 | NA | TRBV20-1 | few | TGCAGTGCTATTCTTCCGGCCTCCTACGAGCAGTACTTC | CSAILPASYEQYF
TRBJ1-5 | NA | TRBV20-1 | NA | TGCAGTGCTACCCGGGACACCTCGTGGGCCCAGCATTTT | CSATRDTSWAQHF
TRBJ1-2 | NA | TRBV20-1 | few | TGCAGTGCCCCTGGAGCTAACTATGGCTACACCTTC | CSAPGANYGYTF
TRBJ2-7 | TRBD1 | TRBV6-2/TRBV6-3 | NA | TGTGCCAGCAGTACTAGGACAGGGAGGCCTTTCAGTCGCGAGCAGTACTTC | CASSTRTGRPFSREQYF
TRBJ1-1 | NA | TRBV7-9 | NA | TGTGCCAGCAGCCTGGAGATGAGGACTGAAGCTTTCTTT | CASSLEMRTEAFF
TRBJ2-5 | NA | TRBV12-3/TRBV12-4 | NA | TGTGCCAGCAGGGACCTCGGGGAAGAGTACTTC | CASRDLGEEYF
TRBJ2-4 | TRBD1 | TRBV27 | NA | TGTGCCAGCAGTCAAGGGGGCCAGGGGAACATTCAGTACTTC | CASSQGGQGNIQYF
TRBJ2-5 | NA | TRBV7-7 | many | TGTGCCAGCAGCTTAGGAGGGCAGTCCCAAGAGACCCAGTACTTC | CASSLGGQSQETQYF
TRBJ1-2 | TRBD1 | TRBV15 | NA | TGTGCCACCAGCAGAGAAGGGGACAGGGCTGTCCTCGATGGCTACACCTTC | CATSREGDRAVLDGYTF
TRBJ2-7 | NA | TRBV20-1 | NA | TGCAGTCAAAGGGGCAGGGCGCAGCAGTACTTC | CSQRGRAQQYF
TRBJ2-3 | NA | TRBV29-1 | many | TGCAGCGTTGAAGAAACCCGGGACAAACAAGTTCCTAGCACAGATACGCAGTATTTT | CSVEETRDKQVPSTDTQYF
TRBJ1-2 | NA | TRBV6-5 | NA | TGTGCCAGCAGTTACTCGTACAGATATGGCTACACCTTC | CASSYSYRYGYTF
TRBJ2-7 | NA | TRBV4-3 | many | TGCGCCAGCAGCCCGGACCAGTCCTACGAGCAGTACTTC | CASSPDQSYEQYF
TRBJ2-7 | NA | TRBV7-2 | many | TGTGCCAGCAGCTTAGCTTCTGGGGGTAGCACCTACGAGCAGTACTTC | CASSLASGGSTYEQYF
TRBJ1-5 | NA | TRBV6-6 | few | TGTGCCAGCACGGGGAGTCAGGGTGTGAGCAATCAGCCCCAGCATTTT | CASTGSQGVSNQPQHF
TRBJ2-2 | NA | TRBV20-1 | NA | TGCAGTGCTAGAGGAGTCGGGATCAAGACCGGGGAGCTGTTTTTT | CSARGVGIKTGELFF
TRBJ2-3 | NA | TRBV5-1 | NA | TGCGCCAGCAGCTTAACAGACCTAACAGATACGCAGTATTTT | CASSLTDLTDTQYF
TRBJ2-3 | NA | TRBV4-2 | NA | TGTGCCAGCAGCCAAGATTCGCGGGTCAAGATAGATACGCAGTATTTT | CASSQDSRVKIDTQYF
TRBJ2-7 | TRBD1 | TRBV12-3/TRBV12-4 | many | TGTGCCAGCGTTACGGCAGGGACAGGGTGGCCCAGCGAGCAGTACTTC | CASVTAGTGWPSEQYF
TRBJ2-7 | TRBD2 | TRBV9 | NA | TGTGCCAGCAGCGTAGCAGGGACTAGCGGGAGCCACGAGCAGTACTTC | CASSVAGTSGSHEQYF
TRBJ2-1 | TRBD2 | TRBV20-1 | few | TGCAGTGCTAGGTCCAGCGGGAGCCCTCCCTCCTACAATGAGCAGTTCTTC | CSARSSGSPPSYNEQFF
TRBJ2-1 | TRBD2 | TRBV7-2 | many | TGTGCCAGCAGCCCCGGGACTAGCGGGAGGGGGCAGTTCTTC | CASSPGTSGRGQFF
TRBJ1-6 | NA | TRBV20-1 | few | TGCAGTGCTAAATCGGGGAACTCACCCCTCCACTTT | CSAKSGNSPLHF
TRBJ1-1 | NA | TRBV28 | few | TGTGCCAGCAGTTTACAGAACAGAAAAGCTTTCTTT | CASSLQNRKAFF
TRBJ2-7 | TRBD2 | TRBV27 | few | TGTGCCAGCAGTCCTATATTCACTAGCGGGATTTACTACGAGCAGTACTTC | CASSPIFTSGIYYEQYF
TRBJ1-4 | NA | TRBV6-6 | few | TGTGCCAGCAGTTACTCATTTCGTGAGGAACTGTTTTTT | CASSYSFREELFF
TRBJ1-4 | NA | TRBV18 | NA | TGTGCCAGCTCACCACCAATAGGGGGGAATGAAAAACTGTTTTTT | CASSPPIGGNEKLFF
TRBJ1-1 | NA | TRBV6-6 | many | TGTGCCAGCAGTTACTCGCGGGCGAACACTGAAGCTTTCTTT | CASSYSRANTEAFF
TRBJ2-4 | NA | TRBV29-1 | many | TGCAGCGCCGGGGCGGGCGCACTAGCCAAAAACATTCAGTACTTC | CSAGAGALAKNIQYF
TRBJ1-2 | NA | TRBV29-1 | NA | TGCAGCGTTGAAGGGACAGCTGCTAACTATGGCTACACCTTC | CSVEGTAANYGYTF
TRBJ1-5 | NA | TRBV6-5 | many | TGTGCCAGCAGTTACGTTCGTAATCAGCCCCAGCATTTT | CASSYVRNQPQHF
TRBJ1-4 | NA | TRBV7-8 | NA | TGTGCCAGCAGCTTAGCCCCAGGACGTGAAAAACTGTTTTTT | CASSLAPGREKLFF
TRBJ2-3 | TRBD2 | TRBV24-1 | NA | TGTGCCACCAGTGATCCTCCGGGACTAGCGGGTCTTTTCACAGATACGCAGTATTTT | CATSDPPGLAGLFTDTQYF
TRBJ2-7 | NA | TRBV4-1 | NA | TGCGCCAGCAGCGCCCTGGGAGAAGCCGAGCAGTACTTC | CASSALGEAEQYF
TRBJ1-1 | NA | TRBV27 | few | TGTGCCAGCAGTTTTGCCCTAACAGGGAAGGGTACTGAAGCTTTCTTT | CASSFALTGKGTEAFF
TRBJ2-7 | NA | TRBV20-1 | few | TGCAGTCCAGTACAGGCGGCCACCTACGAGCAGTACTTC | CSPVQAATYEQYF
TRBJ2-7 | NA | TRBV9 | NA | TGTGCCAGCAGCCGAACAGGGTTCTCGATTTGGAACGAGCAGTACTTC | CASSRTGFSIWNEQYF